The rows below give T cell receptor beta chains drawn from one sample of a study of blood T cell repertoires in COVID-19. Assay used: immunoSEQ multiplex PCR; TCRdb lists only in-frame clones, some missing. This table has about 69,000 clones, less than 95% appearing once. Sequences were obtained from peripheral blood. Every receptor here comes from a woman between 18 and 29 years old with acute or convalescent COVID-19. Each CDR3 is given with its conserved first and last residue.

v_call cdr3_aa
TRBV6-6 CASAGGHNEQFF
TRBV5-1 CASTLGAGEDEQYF
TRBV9 CASSSGGSTDTQYF
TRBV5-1 CASSLGQGEGGELFF
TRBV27 CASRPTSGRAEETQYF
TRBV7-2 CASSSGSGAQSYEQYF
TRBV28 CASSLTSGPTGELFF
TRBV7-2 CASSRTSGGSTGELFF
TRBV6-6 CASSHSGTGSYYNEQFF
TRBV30 CAWRLAGGNNEQFF
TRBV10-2 CASSRQGQNTEAFF
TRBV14 CASSQAGGDGYYGYTF
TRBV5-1 CASSYSTGTGSTGELFF
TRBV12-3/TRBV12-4 CASSRDGGTEAFF
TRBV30 CAWRTAGGRLNEQFF
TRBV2 CASTPPLGATEAFF
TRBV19 CASSMNIPNTEAFF
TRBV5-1 CASSLEPNTGELFF
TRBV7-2 CASSLDGGGIAFF
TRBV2 CASRASADTQYF
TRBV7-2 CASSAGASLDFPYEQYF
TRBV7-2 CASSLAGLASHNEQFF
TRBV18 CASSPVKQGNGYGYTF
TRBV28 CASRTKILSGKQFF
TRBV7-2 CASSARRLAPHEQYF
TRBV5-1 CASRASGGAYEQYF